Shown below are 30 T cell receptor beta chains from a single sample sequenced in a study of cytomegalovirus exposure and HLA in healthy donors. The PCR made use of 60 Vbeta and 13 Jbeta primers. Profiling relied on immunoSEQ multiplex PCR, and the TCRdb table lists in-frame clones only, not all of them. Seen here are fewer than 200,000 clones, roughly 80% observed once, and the top ten hold 3% to 4.5%. The sequencing sample was made of PBMCs. Receptors originate from a man under 40 in good health and CMV-seropositive.

The V gene is TRBV4-1, the J gene TRBJ1-4, with 9 bases identical to TRBD1. CDR3 length equals 16 residues. V lost 2 bases to trimming and J lost 3 bases; unmatched junction nucleotides: 4. Germline V gives CDR1 MGHRA, CDR2 YSYEKL. CDR3 region: CASSQTGTGSNEKLFF. CDR3 sequence (DNA): TGCGCCAGCAGCCAAACCGGGACAGGGTCTAATGAAAAACTGTTTTTT.

The chain is built from TRBV9 and TRBJ2-1, with 9 bases matching TRBD1. J was trimmed by 4 bases and V by 4 bases; bases with no gene match: 6. CDR3 length: 15 residues. CDR1 and CDR2 from the germline V gene are SGDLS and YYNGEE. As DNA, the CDR3 is TGTGCCAGCAGCCCAACAGGGGGCTCGTACAATGAGCAGTTCTTC. It is translated as CASSPTGGSYNEQFF.

A few counts support this clone. The V gene is TRBV2, the J gene TRBJ2-1, with 7 bases matching TRBD2. The V and J ends lost 6 bases and 2 bases, in that order; junction bases with no gene match: 7. CDR1 SNHLY and CDR2 FYNNEI come from the germline V gene. The length of the CDR3 is 15 residues. DNA for the CDR3: TGTGCCAGCAGCCGAGAGGGGAGGGCCTACAATGAGCAGTTCTTC. Translating gives CASSREGRAYNEQFF.

V gene TRBV7-9 combines with J gene TRBJ1-5; D may be TRBD1 (6 bases). The V end was cut by 5 bases, the J end by 5 bases, with 7 bases between. Per germline, CDR1 SEHNR and CDR2 FQNEAQ (reference sequence). The CDR3 contains 12 residues. The CDR3 loop is CASSPGDQPQHF. The DNA of the CDR3 is TGTGCCAGCAGCCCAGGGGATCAGCCCCAGCATTTT. Full variable domain (remainder filled in from reference TRBV7-9 and TRBJ1-5): DTGVSQNPRHKITKRGQNVTFRCDPISEHNRLYWYRQTLGQGPEFLTYFQNEAQLEKSRLLSDRFSAERPKGSFSTLEIQRTEQGDSAMYLCASSPGDQPQHFGDGTRLSIL.

In this sample, this clone turned up a few times. This chain connects TRBV27 to TRBJ1-5, with D uncertain. V lost 3 bases, J lost 2 bases, and 17 bases lay in between. Germline-derived CDR1 and CDR2 are MNHEY and SMNVEV (reference sequence). This CDR3 is 17 amino acids long. CDR3 sequence: CASSFIAPLEGNQPQHF. DNA of the CDR3: TGTGCCAGCAGTTTCATCGCCCCCCTGGAGGGCAATCAGCCCCAGCATTTT.

The genes are TRBV11-3 and TRBJ1-1; tentatively, D is TRBD1 (5 bases). Trimming removed 6 bases at V and 3 bases at J, with 8 bases between. The CDR3 is 12 amino acids. Germline-derived CDR1 and CDR2 are SGHNT and YENEEA. The CDR3 here is CASSGGDTEAFF. The CDR3 nucleotides are TGTGCCAGCAGTGGAGGGGACACTGAAGCTTTCTTT. Complete variable domain (other parts from reference TRBV11-3 and TRBJ1-1): EAGVVQSPRYKIIEKKQPVAFWCNPISGHNTLYWYLQNLGQGPELLIRYENEEAVDDSQLPKDRFSAERLKGVDSTLKIQPAELGDSAVYLCASSGGDTEAFFGQGTRLTVV.

V and J are TRBV5-4 and TRBJ1-2; D gene uncertain. This CDR3 has 15 residues. V dropped 0 bases and J dropped 0 bases, with 9 bases sitting between them. CDR1 SGHNT and CDR2 YYREEE come from the germline V gene (reference sequence). This CDR3 reads CASSLAMVSNYGYTF. The CDR3, as DNA: TGTGCCAGCAGCTTGGCTATGGTTTCTAACTATGGCTACACCTTC. The full variable domain, with the rest looked up from reference TRBV5-4 and TRBJ1-2, is ETGVTQSPTHLIKTRGQQVTLRCSSQSGHNTVSWYQQALGQGPQFIFQYYREEENGRGNFPPRFSGLQFPNYSSELNVNALELDDSALYLCASSLAMVSNYGYTFGSGTRLTVV.

The chain links TRBV28 to TRBJ1-5; 8 bases line up with TRBD1. Germline V gene data show CDR1 as MDHEN and CDR2 as SYDVKM. This CDR3 is built from 15 residues. V trimming: 3 bases; J trimming: 7 bases; junction bases outside the gene matches: 8. DNA of the CDR3: TGTGCCAGCAGTTTTTCCGGACAGGGTAACCAGCCCCAGCATTTT. Its translation: CASSFSGQGNQPQHF.

V gene TRBV28 combines with J gene TRBJ1-1; a possible D gene is TRBD1 (6 bases). V was clipped by 10 bases and J by 4 bases, with 13 bases between them. CDR1 is MDHEN and CDR2 is SYDVKM in the germline V gene. The CDR3 runs 12 residues. Written as DNA, the CDR3 is TGTGCCACTCTAGGGGGAGTCACTGAAGCTTTCTTT. It translates to CATLGGVTEAFF.

In its sample, this clone was seen a few times. The chain links TRBV6-5 to TRBJ2-7; 7 positions agree with TRBD2. The trim removed 2 bases at V and 0 bases at J, leaving 7 bases unmatched. This CDR3 region has 16 residues. CDR1 MNHEY and CDR2 SVGAGI come from the germline V gene. CDR3 sequence reads: CASSYQWGGSSYEQYF. As DNA, the CDR3 is TGTGCCAGCAGTTACCAATGGGGGGGGAGCTCCTACGAGCAGTACTTC.

The V call is TRBV5-1, the J call TRBJ1-2, with 8 bases fitting TRBD1. Germline V lookup: CDR1 SGHRS, CDR2 YFSETQ. CDR3 size: 13 residues. Trimming at V came to 4 bases and at J to 9 bases, leaving 8 bases not matched to a gene. DNA of the CDR3: TGCGCCAGCAGCCCCGGACAGGGTAATAGCTACACCTTC. Translation gives CASSPGQGNSYTF.

The V gene is TRBV7-6, the J gene TRBJ2-3; 9 bases align to TRBD2. Germline V gene data show CDR1 as SGHVS and CDR2 as FNYEAQ. This CDR3 spans 16 amino acids. V dropped 6 bases and J dropped 3; count of bases not matched to a gene: 10. In DNA, the CDR3 is TGTGCCAGCAGTGCGGGGGCGGGGGGGCCGACAGATACGCAGTATTTT. Its protein is CASSAGAGGPTDTQYF.

This chain uses TRBV15 with TRBJ2-7; 9 bases fit TRBD1. There are 15 residues in the CDR3. From germline, CDR1 is LNHNV and CDR2 YYDKDF (reference sequence). Trimming removed 0 bases from V and 7 bases from J; junction bases left unmatched: 7. CDR3 DNA: TGTGCCACCAGCAGAGATTTGGGGACAGGGCAAGAGCAGTACTTC. Amino acids: CATSRDLGTGQEQYF.

The chain has TRBV5-1 and TRBJ2-1, with a weak D call TRBD2 (5 bases). Trimming took off 4 bases at V and 0 bases at J, with 8 bases between the two ends. Germline V gene lookup returns CDR1 SGHRS and CDR2 YFSETQ. The CDR3 has 14 residues. The CDR3 loop reads CASSLGDSYNEQFF. The CDR3 nucleotides read TGCGCCAGCAGCCTCGGGGACTCCTACAATGAGCAGTTCTTC. The entire variable domain, with the rest obtained from reference TRBV5-1 and TRBJ2-1, is as follows: KAGVTQTPRYLIKTRGQQVTLSCSPISGHRSVSWYQQTPGQGLQFLFEYFSETQRNKGNFPGRFSGRQFSNSRSEMNVSTLELGDSALYLCASSLGDSYNEQFFGPGTRLTVL.

This chain connects TRBV28 to TRBJ1-5, with 8 bases aligning to TRBD1. Trimming removed 6 bases from V and 2 bases from J; junction bases left unmatched: 0. The CDR3 has 13 amino acids. The germline gives CDR1 MDHEN, CDR2 SYDVKM. CDR3 nucleotides: TGTGCCAGCAGGACAGGGGGCAATCAGCCCCAGCATTTT. Translated: CASRTGGNQPQHF. Combining the CDR3 with reference TRBV28 and TRBJ1-5 gives the whole variable domain DVKVTQSSRYLVKRTGEKVFLECVQDMDHENMFWYRQDPGLGLRLIYFSYDVKMKEKGDIPEGYSVSREKKERFSLILESASTNQTSMYLCASRTGGNQPQHFGDGTRLSIL.

In its sample, this clone was seen once. The V call is TRBV10-1, the J call TRBJ2-2; 12 nucleotides align to TRBD1. Germline V gene lookup returns CDR1 WNHNN and CDR2 SYGVQD (reference sequence). The CDR3 consists of 16 residues. V was pared by 2 bases and J by 3 bases, with 1 base of the junction left unmatched. The CDR3 DNA is TGCGCCAGCAGTGAGGGGACAGGGGGCGACACCGGGGAGCTGTTTTTT. Translation: CASSEGTGGDTGELFF.

This sequence joins TRBV5-6 and TRBJ1-5; D unresolved. This CDR3 contains 14 residues. The germline V gene encodes CDR1 SGHDT and CDR2 YYEEEE. V shed 4 bases and J shed 5 bases, with 13 bases lying between them. The CDR3 region is CASSNRRDYQPQHF. The CDR3 nucleotides are TGTGCCAGCAGCAATCGGAGGGATTATCAGCCCCAGCATTTT.

This clone appeared a single time. J is TRBJ1-1 and V is TRBV28; no clear D gene. Trimming shortened V by 1 base and J by 4 bases, and 13 bases separated the two germline ends. Per germline, CDR1 MDHEN and CDR2 SYDVKM. This CDR3 contains 15 residues. The CDR3 protein is CASSLYWVRPTEAFF. CDR3 DNA: TGTGCCAGCAGTTTATACTGGGTCAGGCCCACTGAAGCTTTCTTT.

The rearrangement joins TRBV19 to TRBJ1-5, with D perhaps TRBD1 (5 bases). Trimming removed 4 bases at V and 0 bases at J, with 7 bases between. The CDR3 is 14 amino acids. The V gene's germline CDR1 is LNHDA and CDR2 SQIVND (reference sequence). The CDR3 loop is CASSSGGSNQPQHF. The CDR3, as DNA: TGTGCCAGTAGTAGCGGGGGTAGCAATCAGCCCCAGCATTTT. Full variable domain (remainder filled in from reference TRBV19 and TRBJ1-5): DGGITQSPKYLFRKEGQNVTLSCEQNLNHDAMYWYRQDPGQGLRLIYYSQIVNDFQKGDIAEGYSVSREKKESFPLTVTSAQKNPTAFYLCASSSGGSNQPQHFGDGTRLSIL.

The V and J genes are TRBV11-2 and TRBJ2-6, with 8 bases matching TRBD1. The CDR3 runs 19 residues. In germline, CDR1 is SGHAT, CDR2 FQNNGV. The trim removed 1 base at V and 4 bases at J, leaving 12 bases unmatched. The CDR3 DNA follows: TGTGCCAGCAGCTTAGGCAGGGGGCGGTTAAAACCCGGGGCCAACGTCCTGACTTTC. Amino acids: CASSLGRGRLKPGANVLTF.

The chain carries TRBV28 and TRBJ2-6, with D uncertain. CDR1 MDHEN and CDR2 SYDVKM come from the germline V gene. The CDR3 runs 14 residues. Deletions cut 6 bases from V and 4 bases from J, with 10 bases between. CDR3 loop: CASSPGLGANVLTF. The CDR3 DNA follows: TGTGCCAGCAGCCCAGGCTTAGGGGCCAACGTCCTGACTTTC.

There are a few counts of this clone. This chain uses TRBV4-1 with TRBJ2-3; 9 nucleotides line up with TRBD2. Germline lookup yields CDR1 MGHRA and CDR2 YSYEKL. This CDR3 has 16 residues. V trimming: 2 bases; J trimming: 1 base; junction bases outside the gene matches: 4. CDR3 region: CASSQLVAGGTDTQYF. In DNA, the CDR3 is TGCGCCAGCAGCCAATTGGTAGCGGGGGGCACAGATACGCAGTATTTT.

The CDR3 region has the DNA TGTGCCAGCAGCGTAGATAGCGGGATTAGTGAGACCCAGTACTTC. Translation: CASSVDSGISETQYF. This sequence joins TRBV9 and TRBJ2-5; 8 positions agree with TRBD2. J lost 5 bases, V lost 0 bases, and 6 bases had no gene match. The length of the CDR3 is 15 residues. Germline CDR1 is SGDLS and CDR2 is YYNGEE.

In regard to this clone: One end of the junction does not line up with germline, which may come from a read error. The V gene is TRBV7-9, the J gene TRBJ2-2, with D unresolved. Germline V gene data show CDR1 as SEHNR and CDR2 as FQNEAQ (reference sequence). CDR3 length: 12 amino acids. The CDR3 is CSSSFASGELFF. Written as DNA, the CDR3 is TGTTCCAGCAGCTTCGCTAGCGGGGAGCTGTTTTTT.

This clone was seen a single time. The CDR3 spells CASSYGKETQYF. The DNA of the CDR3 is TGTGCCAGCAGCTACGGTAAAGAGACCCAGTACTTC. The rearrangement links TRBV7-9 to TRBJ2-5; D not resolved. The CDR3 totals 12 residues. Trimming removed 4 bases at V and 3 bases at J, with 6 bases between. From germline, CDR1 is SEHNR and CDR2 FQNEAQ (reference sequence).

The chain combines TRBV5-4 with TRBJ1-2, with D uncertain. Deletions cut 2 bases from V and 5 bases from J, with 13 bases between. CDR1 and CDR2 (germline): SGHNT, YYREEE (reference sequence). CDR3 length: 14 residues. The CDR3 protein is CASSLDRSAYGYTF. Written as DNA, the CDR3 is TGTGCCAGCAGCTTAGATCGGAGCGCGTATGGCTACACCTTC.

CDR3 sequence: CASSPVNGQETQYF. CDR3 DNA sequence: TGCGCCAGCAGTCCCGTCAACGGGCAAGAGACCCAGTACTTC. The chain joins TRBV10-2 to TRBJ2-5; D gene unclear. With 5 bases removed from V and 2 bases from J, the gap between germline ends came to 12 bases. The CDR3 totals 14 residues. Germline V lookup: CDR1 WSHSY, CDR2 SAAADI.

V usage is TRBV4-1 and J usage is TRBJ2-5; 8 bases align to TRBD1. After removal of 4 bases from V and 5 bases from J, the junction contained 6 bases not matched to a gene. The CDR3 is 14 residues long. Germline V gene sequence: CDR1 MGHRA, CDR2 YSYEKL. CDR3 sequence: CASSPQGAGETQYF. DNA of the CDR3: TGCGCCAGCAGCCCCCAGGGGGCGGGGGAGACCCAGTACTTC.

This rearrangement joins TRBV2 to TRBJ1-2; D remains unclear. V was shortened by 4 bases and J by 3 bases, with 6 bases between the two germline ends. The CDR3 spans 12 residues. From germline, CDR1 is SNHLY and CDR2 FYNNEI. This CDR3 reads CASSAQDYGYTF. The CDR3 region has the DNA TGTGCCAGCAGTGCCCAGGACTATGGCTACACCTTC.

V usage is TRBV25-1 and J usage is TRBJ1-5, with 8 positions matching TRBD1. Germline assignment: CDR1 MGHDK and CDR2 SYGVNS. V trimming: 5 bases; J trimming: 2 bases; junction bases outside the gene matches: 5. The CDR3 has 15 residues. The CDR3 coding sequence is TGTGCCAGCAGTCCAGGGGGCGGCGGCAATCAGCCCCAGCATTTT. Residues: CASSPGGGGNQPQHF.